Each of the 14 T cell receptor beta chains below was sequenced from the same sample in a study of OX40 agonist ivuxolimab in advanced cancers. Using immunoSEQ multiplex PCR, the repertoire was profiled, and TCRdb retains in-frame clones only, with some absent. Here the sample spans over 90,000 clones, roughly 95% being singletons. Sample: CD4+ or CD8+ T cells sorted from blood, taken in a trial of the OX40 agonist ivuxolimab. Every receptor here comes from an adult with an advanced solid tumor such as melanoma, head and neck, liver or kidney cancer.

The chain recombines TRBV4-2 with TRBJ2-2, with 8 bases identical to TRBD2. The CDR3 length is 17 residues. The V gene end was trimmed by 1 base and the J gene end by 2 bases; junction bases not matched to a gene: 6. Per germline, CDR1 LGHNA and CDR2 YNFKEQ. The CDR3 sequence is CASSQGFAGGNTGELFF. CDR3 in DNA: TGTGCCAGCAGCCAAGGTTTCGCGGGAGGTAACACCGGGGAGCTGTTTTTT.

The J gene is TRBJ1-1, the V gene TRBV2; a possible D gene is TRBD1 (5 bases). The CDR3 runs to 13 residues. From germline, CDR1 is SNHLY and CDR2 FYNNEI. V was cut by 6 bases and J by 1 base, with 9 bases left in between. CDR3 nucleotides: TGTGCCAGCAGCCCGACAGAGAACACTGAAGCTTTCTTT. Translated: CASSPTENTEAFF.

The rearrangement joins TRBV5-6 to TRBJ1-1, with D possibly being TRBD1 (5 bases). CDR1 is SGHDT and CDR2 is YYEEEE in the germline V gene. This CDR3 comprises 13 residues. Trimming shortened V by 1 base and J by 4 bases, and 8 bases separated the two germline ends. The CDR3 DNA reads TGTGCCAGCAGCTTGAGGGGACCCACTGAAGCTTTCTTT. It codes for CASSLRGPTEAFF.

This chain joins TRBV9 and TRBJ2-3, with 10 bases identical to TRBD2. The V gene end was trimmed by 0 bases and the J gene end by 3 bases; junction bases not matched to a gene: 10. Germline CDR1 SGDLS, CDR2 YYNGEE. The CDR3 covers 18 residues. The DNA for the CDR3 is TGTGCCAGCAGCGTAGGCGGAGCGGGGGGGCTATTAACAGATACGCAGTATTTT. It translates to CASSVGGAGGLLTDTQYF.

The rearrangement uses TRBV5-1 and TRBJ1-4; D might be TRBD1 (6 bases). The germline V gene has CDR1 SGHRS and CDR2 YFSETQ. Deletions cut 0 bases from V and 4 bases from J, with 16 bases between. The CDR3 loop spans 17 amino acids. CDR3 protein: CASSLAPPGTNNEKLFF. The DNA for the CDR3 is TGCGCCAGCAGCTTGGCCCCGCCAGGGACAAATAATGAAAAACTGTTTTTT. The complete variable domain, with remaining parts taken from reference TRBV5-1 and TRBJ1-4, reads KAGVTQTPRYLIKTRGQQVTLSCSPISGHRSVSWYQQTPGQGLQFLFEYFSETQRNKGNFPGRFSGRQFSNSRSEMNVSTLELGDSALYLCASSLAPPGTNNEKLFFGSGTQLSVL.

The chain combines TRBV6-1 with TRBJ1-4; 7 bases fit TRBD1. The J segment lost 6 bases and the V segment lost 6 bases, leaving 7 bases of the junction unmatched. The CDR3 covers 14 residues. Germline loops: CDR1 MNHNS, CDR2 SASEGT. This CDR3 reads CASRRGGADEKLFF. CDR3 sequence (DNA): TGTGCCAGCAGACGAGGGGGCGCGGATGAAAAACTGTTTTTT.

The V and J genes are TRBV7-2 and TRBJ1-1; D gene uncertain. The V end lost 5 bases, the J end lost 0 bases, and 16 bases lay between the germline ends. This CDR3 spans 16 amino acids. Germline V CDR1 and CDR2: SGHTA, FQGNSA. CDR3 loop: CASSPFPMPMNTEAFF. The CDR3, as DNA: TGTGCCAGCAGCCCATTCCCGATGCCGATGAACACTGAAGCTTTCTTT.

The chain combines TRBV9 with TRBJ1-2; D may be TRBD1 (6 bases). Germline CDR1 and CDR2: SGDLS and YYNGEE. The CDR3 runs 16 residues. V lost 3 bases to trimming and J lost 8 bases, with 23 bases between them. The CDR3 here is CASSESPGHLLKGYTF. The CDR3 bases are TGTGCCAGCAGCGAGTCCCCGGGACACCTCCTAAAAGGCTACACCTTC.

The J gene is TRBJ2-7, the V gene TRBV27; D possibly matches TRBD1 or TRBD2 (5 bases each). V shed 6 bases and J shed 0 bases, with 18 bases lying between them. The germline V gene has CDR1 MNHEY and CDR2 SMNVEV (reference sequence). The CDR3 spans 16 residues. DNA of the CDR3: TGTGCCAGCAGGTACGACGGGTCAGGGAGCTCCTACGAGCAGTACTTC. Protein product: CASRYDGSGSSYEQYF.

This clone has a single count. This chain links TRBV19 with TRBJ2-3; TRBD2 matches 11 bases. The CDR3 contains 15 residues. CDR1 is LNHDA and CDR2 is SQIVND in the germline V gene (reference sequence). V dropped 3 bases and J dropped 3; count of bases not matched to a gene: 2. CDR3 in amino acids: CASSITSGRTDTQYF. CDR3 nucleotides: TGTGCCAGTAGTATTACTAGCGGGAGAACAGATACGCAGTATTTT.

This chain uses TRBV7-7 with TRBJ2-2, with 9 bases identical to TRBD1. Germline-derived CDR1 and CDR2 are SSHAT and FNYEAQ (reference sequence). The length of the CDR3 is 15 residues. The V and J ends lost 5 bases and 5 bases, in that order; junction bases with no gene match: 6. The CDR3 loop is CASSTGTGYTGELFF. CDR3 sequence (DNA): TGTGCCAGCAGCACCGGGACAGGGTATACCGGGGAGCTGTTTTTT.

This clone was seen just once. CDR3 amino acids: CASSPGPQDNQPQHF. The CDR3 nucleotides read TGCGCCAGCAGCCCGGGACCCCAGGACAATCAGCCCCAGCATTTT. This sequence joins TRBV5-1 and TRBJ1-5; tentative D call: TRBD1 (5 bases). The CDR3 has 15 amino acids. V dropped 4 bases and J dropped 3 bases, with 14 bases sitting between them. Germline assignment: CDR1 SGHRS and CDR2 YFSETQ.

The count of this clone is one. In nucleotides, the CDR3 is TGTGCCAGCAAGGCTGCGGGAGGCACAGATACGCAGTATTTT. Protein sequence: CASKAAGGTDTQYF. The genes are TRBV28 and TRBJ2-3; TRBD2 matches 7 bases. With V trimmed by 7 bases and J by 1 base, 5 bases remained unmatched. The CDR3 length is 14 residues. Germline lookup yields CDR1 MDHEN and CDR2 SYDVKM.

V usage is TRBV5-1 and J usage is TRBJ1-2; 9 bases agree with TRBD1. V shed 3 bases and J 5 bases; nucleotides not matched to a gene: 11. The length of the CDR3 is 16 residues. Germline CDR1 is SGHRS and CDR2 is YFSETQ. This CDR3 is CASSSWDRESGYGYTF. CDR3 sequence (DNA): TGCGCCAGCAGCTCATGGGACAGGGAATCCGGATATGGCTACACCTTC.